This TCR beta chain originates from a study of CD8 T cells in Susac syndrome. Study context: Clinical remission applied to under ten sequenced Susac syndrome patients, and about 6 had active disease.

Overall study results and limits: Clonal expansion was absent from the CD4+ T cell repertoires in Susac syndrome.

The authors negatively isolated CD8+ and CD4+ T cells and FACS-enriched TEMRA cells. The CDR3 extends over 13 amino acids. The germline V gene has CDR1 MNHEY and CDR2 SMNVEV (reference sequence). With 3 bases removed from V and 7 bases from J, the gap between germline ends came to 12 bases. Remarks on this clonotype: The antigen remains undetermined.

Reverse transcription used about 0.5 to 1 ug RNA and random hexamers. The method of amplification for TCR beta CDR3 was immunoSEQ multiplex PCR, covering 54 Vbeta and 13 Jbeta. TCRdb re-derived calls from the immunoSEQ multiplex PCR reads in MiXCR, one entry per CDR3 protein. This sample has 95,000 to 150,000 distinct CDR3 sequences, with over 90% found just once. The clonotype originates from a human donor with Susac syndrome. The chain combines TRBV27 with TRBJ1-1; no clear D. Sequenced sample: CD4+ T cells from PBMCs. This CDR3 reads CASSLGREGEAFF. DNA of the CDR3: TGTGCCAGCAGTTTGGGCCGGGAGGGTGAAGCTTTCTTT.